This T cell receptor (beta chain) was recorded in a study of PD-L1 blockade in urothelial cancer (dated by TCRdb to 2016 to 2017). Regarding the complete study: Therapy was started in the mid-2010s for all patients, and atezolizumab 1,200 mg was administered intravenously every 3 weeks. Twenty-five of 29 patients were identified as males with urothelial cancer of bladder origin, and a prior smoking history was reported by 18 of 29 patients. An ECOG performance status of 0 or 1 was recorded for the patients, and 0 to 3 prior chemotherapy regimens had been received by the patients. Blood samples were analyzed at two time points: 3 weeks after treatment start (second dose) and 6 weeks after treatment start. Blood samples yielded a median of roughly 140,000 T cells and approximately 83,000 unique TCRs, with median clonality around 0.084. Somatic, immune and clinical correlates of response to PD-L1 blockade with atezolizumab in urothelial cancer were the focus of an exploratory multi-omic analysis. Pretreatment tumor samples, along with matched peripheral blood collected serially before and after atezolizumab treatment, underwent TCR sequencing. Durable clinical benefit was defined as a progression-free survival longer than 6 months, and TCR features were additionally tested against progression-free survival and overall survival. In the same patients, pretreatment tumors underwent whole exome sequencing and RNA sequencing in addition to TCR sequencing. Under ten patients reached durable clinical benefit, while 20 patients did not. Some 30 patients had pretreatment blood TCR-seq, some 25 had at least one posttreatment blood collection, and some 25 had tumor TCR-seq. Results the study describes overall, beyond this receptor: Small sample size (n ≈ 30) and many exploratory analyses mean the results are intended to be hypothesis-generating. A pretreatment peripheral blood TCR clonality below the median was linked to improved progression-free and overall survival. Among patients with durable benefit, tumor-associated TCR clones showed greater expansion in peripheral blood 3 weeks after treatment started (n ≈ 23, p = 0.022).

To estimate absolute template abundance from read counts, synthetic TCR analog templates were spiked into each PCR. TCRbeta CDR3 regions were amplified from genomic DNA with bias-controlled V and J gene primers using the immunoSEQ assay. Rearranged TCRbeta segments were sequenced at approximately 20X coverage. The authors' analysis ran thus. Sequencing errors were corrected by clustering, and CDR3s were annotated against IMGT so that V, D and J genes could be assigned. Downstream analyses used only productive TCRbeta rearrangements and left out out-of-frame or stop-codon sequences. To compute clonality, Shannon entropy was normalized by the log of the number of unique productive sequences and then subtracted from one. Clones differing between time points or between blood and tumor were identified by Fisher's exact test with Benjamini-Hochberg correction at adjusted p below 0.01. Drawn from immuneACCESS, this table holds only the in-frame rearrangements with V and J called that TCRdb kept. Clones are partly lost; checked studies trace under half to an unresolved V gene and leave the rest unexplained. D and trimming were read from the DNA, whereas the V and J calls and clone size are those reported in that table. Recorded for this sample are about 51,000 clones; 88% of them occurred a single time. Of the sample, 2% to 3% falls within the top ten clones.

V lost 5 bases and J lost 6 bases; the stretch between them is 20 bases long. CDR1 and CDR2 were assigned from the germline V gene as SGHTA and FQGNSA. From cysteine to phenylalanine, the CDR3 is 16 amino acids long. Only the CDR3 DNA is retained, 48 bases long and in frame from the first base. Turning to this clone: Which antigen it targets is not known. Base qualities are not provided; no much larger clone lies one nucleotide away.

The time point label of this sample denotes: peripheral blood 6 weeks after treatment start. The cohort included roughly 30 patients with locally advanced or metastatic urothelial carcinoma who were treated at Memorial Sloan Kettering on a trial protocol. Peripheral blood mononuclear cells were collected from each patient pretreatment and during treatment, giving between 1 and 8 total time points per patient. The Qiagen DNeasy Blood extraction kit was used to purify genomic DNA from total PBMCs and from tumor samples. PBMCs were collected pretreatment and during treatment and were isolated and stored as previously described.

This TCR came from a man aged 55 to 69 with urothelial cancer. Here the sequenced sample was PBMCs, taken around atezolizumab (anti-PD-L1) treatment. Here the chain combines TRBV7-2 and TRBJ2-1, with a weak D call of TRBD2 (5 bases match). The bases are TGTGCCAGCAGCCAAGCGGTCCTGACCTTGGGCAATGAGCAGTTCTTC. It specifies CASSQAVLTLGNEQFF.